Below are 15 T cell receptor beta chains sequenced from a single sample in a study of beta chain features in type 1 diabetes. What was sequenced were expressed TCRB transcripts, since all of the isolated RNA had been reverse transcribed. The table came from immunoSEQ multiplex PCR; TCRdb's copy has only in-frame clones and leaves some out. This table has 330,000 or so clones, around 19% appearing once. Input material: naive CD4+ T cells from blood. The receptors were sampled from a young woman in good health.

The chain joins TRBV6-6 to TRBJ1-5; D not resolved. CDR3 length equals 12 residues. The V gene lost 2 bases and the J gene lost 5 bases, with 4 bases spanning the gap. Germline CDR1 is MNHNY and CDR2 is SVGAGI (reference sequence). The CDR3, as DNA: TGTGCCAGCAGTTACGGAGATCAGCCCCAGCATTTT. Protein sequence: CASSYGDQPQHF.

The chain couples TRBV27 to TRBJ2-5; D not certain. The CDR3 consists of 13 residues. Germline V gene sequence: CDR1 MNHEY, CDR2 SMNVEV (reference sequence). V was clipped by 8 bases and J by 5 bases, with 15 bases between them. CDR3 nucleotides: TGTGCCAGCCGTGGGCCCTCCTGGGAGACCCAGTACTTC. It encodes CASRGPSWETQYF.

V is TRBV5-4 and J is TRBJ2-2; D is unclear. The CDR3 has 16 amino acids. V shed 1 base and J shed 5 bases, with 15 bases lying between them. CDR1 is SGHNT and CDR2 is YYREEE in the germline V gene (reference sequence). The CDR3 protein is CASSLFGSRWTGELFF. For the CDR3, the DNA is TGTGCCAGCAGCTTGTTCGGCTCGCGGTGGACCGGGGAGCTGTTTTTT.

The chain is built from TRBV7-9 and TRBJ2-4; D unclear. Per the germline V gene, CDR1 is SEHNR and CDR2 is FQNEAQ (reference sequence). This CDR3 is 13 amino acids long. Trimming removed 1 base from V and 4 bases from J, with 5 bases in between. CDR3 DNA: TGTGCCAGCAGCTTAGGCAGTAAAAACATTCAGTACTTC. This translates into CASSLGSKNIQYF.

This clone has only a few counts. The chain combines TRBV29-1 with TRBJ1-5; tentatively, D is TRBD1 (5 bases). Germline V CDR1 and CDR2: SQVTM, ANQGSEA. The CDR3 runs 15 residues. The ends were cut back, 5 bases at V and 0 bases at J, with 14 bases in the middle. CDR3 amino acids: CSVRETAHSNQPQHF. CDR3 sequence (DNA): TGCAGCGTTCGAGAGACAGCTCATAGCAATCAGCCCCAGCATTTT.

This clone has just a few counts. CDR3: CASSLERDRVYGYTF. The DNA of the CDR3 is TGTGCCAGCAGCTTGGAACGGGACAGAGTATATGGCTACACCTTC. The rearrangement uses TRBV5-4 and TRBJ1-2; 7 bases are a match to TRBD1. Unmatched junction bases numbered 7, after V lost 0 bases and J lost 5 bases. Germline CDR1 SGHNT, CDR2 YYREEE (reference sequence). The CDR3 has 15 amino acids.

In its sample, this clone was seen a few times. CDR3 nucleotide sequence: TGTGCCTGGCAGGGGAGGGGCTACGAGCAGTACTTC. It is translated as CAWQGRGYEQYF. The chain is built from TRBV30 and TRBJ2-7; D perhaps matches TRBD2 (7 bases). This CDR3 has 12 amino acids. V was shortened by 5 bases and J by 3 bases, with 11 bases between the two germline ends. In germline, CDR1 is GTSNPN, CDR2 SVGIG (reference sequence).

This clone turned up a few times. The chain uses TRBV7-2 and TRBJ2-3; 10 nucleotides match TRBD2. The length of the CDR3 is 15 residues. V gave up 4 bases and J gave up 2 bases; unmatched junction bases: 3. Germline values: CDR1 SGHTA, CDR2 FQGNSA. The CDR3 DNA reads TGTGCCAGCAGCTGGACTAGCGGTTCCACAGATACGCAGTATTTT. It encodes CASSWTSGSTDTQYF. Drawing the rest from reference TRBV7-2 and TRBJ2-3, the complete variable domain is GAGVSQSPSNKVTEKGKDVELRCDPISGHTALYWYRQSLGQGLEFLIYFQGNSAPDKSGLPSDRFSAERTGGSVSTLTIQRTQQEDSAVYLCASSWTSGSTDTQYFGPGTRLTVL.

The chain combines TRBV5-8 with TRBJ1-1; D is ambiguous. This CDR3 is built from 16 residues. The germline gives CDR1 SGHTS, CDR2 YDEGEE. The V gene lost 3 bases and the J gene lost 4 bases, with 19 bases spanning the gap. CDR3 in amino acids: CASSYRVRSGVTEAFF. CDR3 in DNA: TGTGCCAGCAGCTACCGAGTTAGGAGCGGAGTCACTGAAGCTTTCTTT. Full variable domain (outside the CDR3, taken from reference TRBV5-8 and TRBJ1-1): EAGVTQSPTHLIKTRGQQATLRCSPISGHTSVYWYQQALGLGLQFLLWYDEGEERNRGNFPPRFSGRQFPNYSSELNVNALELEDSALYLCASSYRVRSGVTEAFFGQGTRLTVV.

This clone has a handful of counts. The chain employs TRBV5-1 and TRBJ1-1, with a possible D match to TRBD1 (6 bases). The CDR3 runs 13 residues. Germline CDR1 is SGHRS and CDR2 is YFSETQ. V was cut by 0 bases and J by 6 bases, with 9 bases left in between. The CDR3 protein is CASSLETGSEAFF. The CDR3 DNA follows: TGCGCCAGCAGCTTGGAGACAGGATCTGAAGCTTTCTTT.

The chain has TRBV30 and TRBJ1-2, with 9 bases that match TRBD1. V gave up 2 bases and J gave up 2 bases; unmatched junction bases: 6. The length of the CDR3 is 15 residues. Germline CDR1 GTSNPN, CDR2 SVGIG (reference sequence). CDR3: CAWSRRQGVNYGYTF. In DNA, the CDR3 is TGTGCCTGGAGTCGACGACAGGGGGTAAACTATGGCTACACCTTC.

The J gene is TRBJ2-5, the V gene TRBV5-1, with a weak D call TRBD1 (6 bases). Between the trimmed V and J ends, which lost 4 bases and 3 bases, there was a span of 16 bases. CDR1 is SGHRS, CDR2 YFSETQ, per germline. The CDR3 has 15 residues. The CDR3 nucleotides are TGCGCCAGCAGCCCGGGGACATTAGGAAAAGAGACCCAGTACTTC. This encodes CASSPGTLGKETQYF. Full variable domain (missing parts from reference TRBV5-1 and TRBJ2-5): KAGVTQTPRYLIKTRGQQVTLSCSPISGHRSVSWYQQTPGQGLQFLFEYFSETQRNKGNFPGRFSGRQFSNSRSEMNVSTLELGDSALYLCASSPGTLGKETQYFGPGTRLLVL.

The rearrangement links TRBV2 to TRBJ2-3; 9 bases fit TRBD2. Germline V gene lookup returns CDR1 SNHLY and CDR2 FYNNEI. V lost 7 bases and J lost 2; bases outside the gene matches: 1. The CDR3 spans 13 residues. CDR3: CASTSGNTDTQYF. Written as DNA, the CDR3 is TGTGCCAGCACTAGCGGGAACACAGATACGCAGTATTTT. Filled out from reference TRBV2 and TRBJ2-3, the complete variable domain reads EPEVTQTPSHQVTQMGQEVILRCVPISNHLYFYWYRQILGQKVEFLVSFYNNEISEKSEIFDDQFSVERPDGSNFTLKIRSTKLEDSAMYFCASTSGNTDTQYFGPGTRLTVL.

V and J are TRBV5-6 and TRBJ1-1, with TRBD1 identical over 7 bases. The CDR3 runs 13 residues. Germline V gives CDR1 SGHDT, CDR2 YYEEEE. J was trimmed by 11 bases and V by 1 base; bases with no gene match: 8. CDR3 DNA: TGTGCCAGCAGCTTGAGGGACAGCCGAAGGGCTTTCTTT. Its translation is CASSLRDSRRAFF.

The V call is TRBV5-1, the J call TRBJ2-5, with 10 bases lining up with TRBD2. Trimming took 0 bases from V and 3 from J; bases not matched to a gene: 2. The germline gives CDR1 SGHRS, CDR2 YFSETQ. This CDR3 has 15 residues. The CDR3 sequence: CASSLALAGEETQYF. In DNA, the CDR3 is TGCGCCAGCAGCTTGGCCCTAGCGGGAGAAGAGACCCAGTACTTC.